One sample yielded the 12 T cell receptor beta chains listed below, sequenced in a study of post-analysis software for immune sequencing data. General study results and limits: TRBV segments more frequent in patients than in controls numbered a few and included TRBV5-6, TRBV5-1 and TRBV20-1.

These receptors lack a known antigen. The authors incorporated unique molecular identifiers into the TCR beta cDNA libraries. TCRdb reanalysed the PCR reads using MiXCR and keeps one entry per CDR3 protein. The profile covers roughly 870,000 distinct CDR3 sequences, with approximately 57% appearing a single time and 4.6% taken by the ten largest. Sequenced material: blood. Source of these receptors: a girl aged 10-17 years with multiple sclerosis.

The chain couples TRBV7-2 to TRBJ2-1, with 11 bases lining up with TRBD2. The CDR3 loop spans 20 amino acids. Germline V gives CDR1 SGHTA, CDR2 FQGNSA. The ends lost 2 bases at V and 9 bases at J; junction bases unmatched: 21. CDR3 in DNA: TGTGCCAGCAGCTTACAACCGCCTAGCGGGGGGCCTTCGGTATTATGTGAGCAGTTCTTC. This translates into CASSLQPPSGGPSVLCEQFF.

The chain couples TRBV6-2 or TRBV6-3 to TRBJ1-2; a weak D match, TRBD1 (5 bases). The germline V gene has CDR1 MNHEY and CDR2 SVGEGT. V was pared by 0 bases and J by 8 bases, with 13 bases between. This CDR3 region has 14 residues. The CDR3 DNA is TGTGCCAGCAGTTACTCGCGGGGGAGTGGCGGCTACACCTTC. Protein product: CASSYSRGSGGYTF.

V gene TRBV5-4 combines with J gene TRBJ2-3; D not resolved. Germline CDR1 is SGHNT and CDR2 is YYREEE (reference sequence). Trimming removed 2 bases at V and 4 bases at J, with 14 bases between. The CDR3 covers 15 residues. In DNA form, the CDR3 reads TGTGCCAGCAGCTTTTTTCAACCTAGTGCAGATACGCAGTATTTT. It is translated as CASSFFQPSADTQYF. Combining the CDR3 with reference TRBV5-4 and TRBJ2-3 gives the whole variable domain ETGVTQSPTHLIKTRGQQVTLRCSSQSGHNTVSWYQQALGQGPQFIFQYYREEENGRGNFPPRFSGLQFPNYSSELNVNALELDDSALYLCASSFFQPSADTQYFGPGTRLTVL.

Regarding this clonotype: At one end, the junction sequence differs from germline, possibly due to a read error. In DNA form, the CDR3 reads TGTGCCAGCAGACGGGACTCCGGCAACTCTGGCTACACCTTC. It specifies CASRRDSGNSGYTF. The V and J genes are TRBV7-9 and TRBJ1-2; a possible D gene is TRBD1 (5 bases). The CDR3 loop spans 14 amino acids. CDR1 SEHNR and CDR2 FQNEAQ come from the germline V gene (reference sequence).

Only a few counts were recorded for this clonotype. The chain uses TRBV7-7 and TRBJ2-3; D may be TRBD2 (6 bases). V lost 5 bases to trimming and J lost 2 bases, with 14 bases between them. This CDR3 is built from 15 residues. The germline gives CDR1 SSHAT, CDR2 FNYEAQ (reference sequence). DNA of the CDR3: TGTGCCAGCAGCCCCGCCGGGAGTCTCACAGATACGCAGTATTTT. Translated: CASSPAGSLTDTQYF. Full variable domain (rest looked up from reference TRBV7-7 and TRBJ2-3): GAGVSQSPRYKVTKRGQDVTLRCDPISSHATLYWYQQALGQGPEFLTYFNYEAQPDKSGLPSDRFSAERPEGSISTLTIQRTEQRDSAMYRCASSPAGSLTDTQYFGPGTRLTVL.

This chain joins TRBV15 and TRBJ1-6, with a tentative D call TRBD1 (5 bases). The CDR3 contains 14 residues. Germline values: CDR1 LNHNV, CDR2 YYDKDF (reference sequence). V was clipped by 0 bases and J by 18 bases, with 18 bases between them. CDR3 DNA: TGTGCCACCAGCAGAGACGGGGGGAGGGGTTCCCCCCACTTT. This encodes CATSRDGGRGSPHF.

A few counts support this clonotype. The genes are TRBV29-1 and TRBJ1-2; D gene ambiguous. Per the germline V gene, CDR1 is SQVTM and CDR2 is ANQGSEA. V lost 5 bases and J lost 4, with 17 bases in between. The CDR3 has 14 amino acids. The CDR3 coding sequence is TGCAGCGTTTTGGGCTGGCTGGATGTCTATGGCTACACCTTC. As protein: CSVLGWLDVYGYTF. Full variable domain (missing parts from reference TRBV29-1 and TRBJ1-2): SAVISQKPSRDICQRGTSLTIQCQVDSQVTMMFWYRQQPGQSLTLIATANQGSEATYESGFVIDKFPISRPNLTFSTLTVSNMSPEDSSIYLCSVLGWLDVYGYTFGSGTRLTVV.

The genes are TRBV20-1 and TRBJ2-1, with D perhaps TRBD1 (6 bases). The germline V gene encodes CDR1 DFQATT and CDR2 SNEGSKA (reference sequence). The CDR3 covers 14 residues. V lost 3 bases, J lost 7 bases, and 16 bases lay in between. The CDR3 DNA reads TGCAGTGCTAGCCCCCGCCACAGGGATAATGAGCAGTTCTTC. Its translation is CSASPRHRDNEQFF.

The gene calls are TRBV7-9 and TRBJ2-3; 10 bases match TRBD1. The ends lost 10 bases at V and 3 bases at J; junction bases unmatched: 7. The CDR3 contains 14 residues. Looked up from germline, CDR1 is SEHNR and CDR2 is FQNEAQ (reference sequence). The chain's CDR3 is CATQGQGVTDTQYF. The CDR3 coding sequence is TGTGCCACCCAAGGACAGGGGGTTACAGATACGCAGTATTTT.

This chain links TRBV5-1 with TRBJ2-4, with a possible D match to TRBD1 (6 bases). This CDR3 contains 13 residues. From germline, CDR1 is SGHRS and CDR2 YFSETQ. Trimming cost V 2 bases and J 13 bases, with 16 bases left between them. The CDR3 DNA is TGCGCCAGCAGCTTAAGGGACACATCTGAGCAGTACTTC. Translated, it gives CASSLRDTSEQYF.

This clonotype was observed a few times. The rearrangement uses TRBV5-1 and TRBJ1-1, with D perhaps TRBD1 (5 bases). The V end was cut by 5 bases, the J end by 0 bases, with 8 bases between. The germline V gene has CDR1 SGHRS and CDR2 YFSETQ. The CDR3 length is 13 residues. CDR3: CASRGVMNTEAFF. The CDR3 DNA reads TGCGCCAGCAGGGGGGTAATGAACACTGAAGCTTTCTTT.

V usage is TRBV20-1 and J usage is TRBJ2-5; D ambiguous. V was pared by 5 bases and J by 2 bases, with 15 bases between. CDR1 is DFQATT and CDR2 is SNEGSKA in the germline V gene (reference sequence). This CDR3 is 14 amino acids long. Here the CDR3 reads CSAPTGQEQETQYF. DNA of the CDR3: TGCAGTGCTCCCACTGGCCAGGAACAAGAGACCCAGTACTTC.